A single sample gave rise to the 29 T cell receptor beta chains below, sequenced in a study of cytomegalovirus exposure and HLA in healthy donors. Produced via immunoSEQ multiplex PCR; TCRdb's table is partial and in-frame only. Here the sample spans about 130,000 clones, roughly 87% being singletons. Source material: PBMCs. The receptors come from a young woman in good health and CMV-seropositive.

This chain uses TRBV7-2 with TRBJ2-2; 7 bases fit TRBD2. The V gene's germline CDR1 is SGHTA and CDR2 FQGNSA. The CDR3 runs to 16 residues. The V and J ends lost 0 bases and 5 bases, in that order; junction bases with no gene match: 6. CDR3 bases: TGTGCCAGCAGCTTAGCGGCGGGGGTTTGGACCGGGGAGCTGTTTTTT. It is translated as CASSLAAGVWTGELFF.

About this clone itself: Other DNA sequences in the same sample also yield this CDR3. The chain links TRBV28 to TRBJ2-1; TRBD2 aligns across 10 bases. Losses at the gene ends were 4 bases for V and 4 bases for J; bases not matched to a gene: 1. The V gene's germline CDR1 is MDHEN and CDR2 SYDVKM. CDR3 length: 14 residues. The DNA of the CDR3 is TGTGCCAGCAGTTCTAGCGGGGGTTACAATGAGCAGTTCTTC. Translating it yields CASSSSGGYNEQFF.

V usage is TRBV5-4 and J usage is TRBJ2-5; a possible D gene is TRBD2 (5 bases). The V and J ends lost 2 bases and 4 bases respectively, with 15 bases between them. Germline V lookup: CDR1 SGHNT, CDR2 YYREEE (reference sequence). CDR3 length: 15 residues. DNA for the CDR3: TGTGCCAGCAGCTTCGAGGGAGCGGCGTCAGAGACCCAGTACTTC. Translating it yields CASSFEGAASETQYF.

This chain joins TRBV7-9 and TRBJ2-1, with 7 bases aligning to TRBD2. This CDR3 has 14 amino acids. With V trimmed by 4 bases and J by 5 bases, 5 bases remained unmatched. Germline CDR1 SEHNR, CDR2 FQNEAQ (reference sequence). The CDR3 is CASSSWTRDNEQFF. The CDR3 DNA reads as TGTGCCAGCAGCTCGTGGACTAGAGACAATGAGCAGTTCTTC.

CDR3 amino acids: CASSSAAGSSDTQYF. In DNA form, the CDR3 reads TGTGCCAGCAGCTCGGCCGCGGGTTCCTCAGATACGCAGTATTTT. The chain combines TRBV9 with TRBJ2-3, with D maybe TRBD2 (5 bases). The germline V gene has CDR1 SGDLS and CDR2 YYNGEE. The length of the CDR3 is 15 residues. Trimming shortened V by 4 bases and J by 4 bases, and 16 bases separated the two germline ends.

V and J are TRBV20-1 and TRBJ2-7, with unresolved D. Germline lookup yields CDR1 DFQATT and CDR2 SNEGSKA (reference sequence). CDR3 length: 11 amino acids. With 3 bases removed from V and 5 bases from J, the gap between germline ends came to 8 bases. Here the CDR3 DNA reads TGCAGTGCTAGCGAGGAAGACGAGCAGTACTTC. Translation: CSASEEDEQYF.

V is TRBV9 and J is TRBJ2-7, with 7 bases fitting TRBD2. Germline CDR1 and CDR2: SGDLS and YYNGEE. This CDR3 has 15 amino acids. J was trimmed by 4 bases and V by 4 bases; bases with no gene match: 11. The CDR3 protein is CASSQTTGTKYEQYF. CDR3 DNA: TGTGCCAGCAGCCAAACGACCGGGACTAAATACGAGCAGTACTTC.

The chain combines TRBV6-5 with TRBJ1-2, with D possibly TRBD1 on 5 matching bases. V lost 1 base and J lost 8, with 8 bases in between. CDR1 and CDR2 from the germline V gene are MNHEY and SVGAGI. The CDR3 covers 12 residues. The CDR3 reads CASSYLGGGYTF. The DNA of the CDR3 is TGTGCCAGCAGTTACTTGGGGGGGGGCTACACCTTC.

The V and J genes are TRBV7-9 and TRBJ2-2; tentative D call: TRBD1 (5 bases). CDR1 and CDR2 (germline): SEHNR, FQNEAQ (reference sequence). Trimming pared 11 bases from V and 5 bases from J, leaving 12 bases between. The CDR3 is 12 residues long. The CDR3 DNA follows: TGTGCCTTCAGGGTCCTTACCGGGGAGCTGTTTTTT. Translation: CAFRVLTGELFF.

J is TRBJ2-3 and V is TRBV5-1; no firm D call. This CDR3 region has 13 residues. V was pared by 4 bases and J by 6 bases, with 12 bases between. Germline V lookup: CDR1 SGHRS, CDR2 YFSETQ. The CDR3 coding sequence is TGCGCCAGCAGCGTTTTCGACGGGGATACGCAGTATTTT. Encoded protein: CASSVFDGDTQYF. The whole variable domain, filled in from reference TRBV5-1 and TRBJ2-3, reads KAGVTQTPRYLIKTRGQQVTLSCSPISGHRSVSWYQQTPGQGLQFLFEYFSETQRNKGNFPGRFSGRQFSNSRSEMNVSTLELGDSALYLCASSVFDGDTQYFGPGTRLTVL.

The chain has TRBV28 and TRBJ1-6; D is unclear. CDR1 is MDHEN, CDR2 SYDVKM, per germline. Trimming shortened V by 4 bases and J by 7 bases, and 17 bases separated the two germline ends. The CDR3 loop spans 16 amino acids. In DNA, the CDR3 is TGTGCCAGCAGTTCCGGTGAGGGCGCTAGCAATTCACCCCTCCACTTT. It is translated as CASSSGEGASNSPLHF.

The chain uses TRBV7-9 and TRBJ1-2; the match to TRBD1 covers 9 bases. In germline, CDR1 is SEHNR, CDR2 FQNEAQ (reference sequence). The CDR3 covers 16 residues. Trimming at V came to 5 bases and at J to 7 bases, leaving 14 bases not matched to a gene. This CDR3 reads CASSPTPGQGMGGYTF. The CDR3 coding sequence is TGTGCCAGCAGCCCCACACCGGGACAGGGAATGGGTGGCTACACCTTC.

This clone appeared once. The identical CDR3 is also encoded by other nucleotide sequences in the sample. The chain is built from TRBV28 and TRBJ1-1; D not resolved. CDR1 MDHEN and CDR2 SYDVKM come from the germline V gene. The length of the CDR3 is 13 residues. Trimming shortened V by 5 bases and J by 5 bases, and 12 bases separated the two germline ends. The CDR3 bases are TGTGCCAGCAGTAGTCCAGGAATAACTGAAGCTTTCTTT. As protein: CASSSPGITEAFF.

This chain links TRBV18 with TRBJ2-7; 7 bases agree with TRBD1. V shed 5 bases and J 7 bases; nucleotides not matched to a gene: 11. The CDR3 is made up of 14 amino acids. CDR1 is KGHSH, CDR2 LQKENI, per germline. This CDR3 is CASSTITTGVEQYF. The CDR3, as DNA: TGTGCCAGCTCAACAATAACAACAGGGGTAGAGCAGTACTTC.

The chain is built from TRBV29-1 and TRBJ1-2; D is unclear. Germline V lookup: CDR1 SQVTM, CDR2 ANQGSEA. This CDR3 has 12 amino acids. V lost 4 bases, J lost 1 base, and 7 bases lay in between. This CDR3 reads CSVGEFNYGYTF. The CDR3 region has the DNA TGCAGCGTTGGCGAGTTTAACTATGGCTACACCTTC.

This chain links TRBV7-9 with TRBJ2-7; 7 bases are shared with TRBD1. This CDR3 spans 15 amino acids. The V gene end was trimmed by 0 bases and the J gene end by 6 bases; junction bases not matched to a gene: 8. Germline lookup yields CDR1 SEHNR and CDR2 FQNEAQ (reference sequence). The CDR3 sequence: CASSLAGGRWGEQYF. The CDR3 DNA is TGTGCCAGCAGCTTAGCAGGGGGCCGCTGGGGCGAGCAGTACTTC.

The V and J genes are TRBV7-9 and TRBJ1-2; the D gene is possibly TRBD1 (6 bases). Between the trimmed V and J ends, which lost 1 base and 4 bases, there was a span of 13 bases. The length of the CDR3 is 15 residues. CDR1 and CDR2 (germline): SEHNR, FQNEAQ (reference sequence). The CDR3 region is CASSLVVGALYGYTF. In DNA form, the CDR3 reads TGTGCCAGCAGCTTAGTAGTGGGGGCCCTCTATGGCTACACCTTC.

Only one count was recorded for this clone. The genes are TRBV6-5 and TRBJ2-1, with TRBD1 identical over 12 bases. This CDR3 comprises 14 residues. Germline assignment: CDR1 MNHEY and CDR2 SVGAGI. The junction had 5 bases not matched to a gene; V was cut back by 6 bases and J by 8 bases. CDR3 in amino acids: CASSRDRGRDEQFF. The CDR3 coding sequence is TGTGCCAGCAGCCGGGACAGGGGGCGAGATGAGCAGTTCTTC.

The chain has TRBV30 and TRBJ2-3; 10 positions match TRBD2. The CDR3 extends over 15 amino acids. V shed 0 bases, J shed 0 bases, and the junction held 0 bases outside the gene matches. Germline V gene sequence: CDR1 GTSNPN, CDR2 SVGIG (reference sequence). CDR3 sequence: CAWSVLAGSTDTQYF. CDR3 nucleotides: TGTGCCTGGAGTGTACTAGCGGGGAGCACAGATACGCAGTATTTT. Together with reference TRBV30 and TRBJ2-3, the CDR3 gives the full variable domain: SQTIHQWPATLVQPVGSPLSLECTVEGTSNPNLYWYRQAAGRGLQLLFYSVGIGQISSEVPQNLSASRPQDRQFILSSKKLLLSDSGFYLCAWSVLAGSTDTQYFGPGTRLTVL.

The rearrangement joins TRBV11-2 to TRBJ1-1; D remains ambiguous. In germline, CDR1 is SGHAT, CDR2 FQNNGV. V was trimmed by 4 bases and J by 1 base, leaving 10 bases between them. The CDR3 covers 14 residues. CDR3 sequence (DNA): TGTGCCAGCAGCTCCCCCCGGGGGAACACTGAAGCTTTCTTT. It codes for CASSSPRGNTEAFF. Full variable domain (remainder filled in from reference TRBV11-2 and TRBJ1-1): EAGVAQSPRYKIIEKRQSVAFWCNPISGHATLYWYQQILGQGPKLLIQFQNNGVVDDSQLPKDRFSAERLKGVDSTLKIQPAKLEDSAVYLCASSSPRGNTEAFFGQGTRLTVV.

The gene calls are TRBV4-1 and TRBJ2-7; 8 nucleotides line up with TRBD2. The J segment lost 1 base and the V segment lost 1 base, leaving 6 bases of the junction unmatched. The CDR3 covers 16 residues. Germline V CDR1 and CDR2: MGHRA, YSYEKL. As DNA, the CDR3 is TGCGCCAGCAGCCAAGTTAGAGCGGGGGCTTCCTACGAGCAGTACTTC. Amino acids: CASSQVRAGASYEQYF.

The table lists this clone with a few counts. V is TRBV27 and J is TRBJ2-7; 7 nucleotides match TRBD2. This CDR3 contains 14 residues. Germline values: CDR1 MNHEY, CDR2 SMNVEV (reference sequence). J was trimmed by 4 bases and V by 6 bases; bases with no gene match: 9. CDR3: CASSPGGYPYEQYF. The CDR3 nucleotides read TGTGCCAGCAGCCCGGGAGGATACCCGTACGAGCAGTACTTC.

The chain employs TRBV6-4 and TRBJ2-1; 9 positions match TRBD2. With 5 bases clipped from V and 15 bases from J, the junction kept 14 bases outside the gene matches. The germline CDR1 and CDR2 sequences are MRHNA and SNTAGT. The CDR3 extends over 14 amino acids. The CDR3 nucleotides read TGTGCCAGCAGTCCAAATCCGGGACTAGCATCGCTGTTCTTC. Amino acids: CASSPNPGLASLFF.

V is TRBV28 and J is TRBJ1-2, with D possibly matching TRBD1 (5 bases). The V gene lost 10 bases and the J gene lost 8 bases, with 20 bases spanning the gap. Germline CDR1 and CDR2: MDHEN and SYDVKM. CDR3 size: 13 residues. The CDR3 reads CAISRPGAGGYTF. The DNA of the CDR3 is TGTGCCATCTCAAGGCCCGGGGCGGGAGGCTACACCTTC.

This sequence joins TRBV19 and TRBJ2-1; the D is unclear. Between the trimmed V and J ends, which lost 7 bases and 0 bases, there was a span of 10 bases. The germline CDR1 and CDR2 sequences are LNHDA and SQIVND (reference sequence). This CDR3 has 14 residues. The CDR3 DNA sequence: TGTGCCAGTACTCCCGGTAGCTCCTACAATGAGCAGTTCTTC. Encoded protein: CASTPGSSYNEQFF.

The rearrangement joins TRBV19 to TRBJ2-7; TRBD1 aligns across 9 bases. The CDR3 has 15 residues. Trimming cost V 5 bases and J 4 bases; bases outside gene matches: 9. From germline, CDR1 is LNHDA and CDR2 SQIVND (reference sequence). The CDR3 sequence: CASSRAGTGFYEQYF. The DNA for the CDR3 is TGTGCCAGTAGTCGCGCCGGGACAGGGTTTTACGAGCAGTACTTC.

DNA of the CDR3: TGTGCCACCAGCAGAGTACAGGACTCCTACAATGAGCAGTTCTTC. This codes for CATSRVQDSYNEQFF. The chain joins TRBV15 to TRBJ2-1; tentatively, D is TRBD1 (5 bases). Germline values: CDR1 LNHNV, CDR2 YYDKDF (reference sequence). The ends were cut back, 1 base at V and 0 bases at J, with 7 bases in the middle. CDR3 length: 15 residues. Based on the CDR3 plus reference TRBV15 and TRBJ2-1, the full variable domain is DAMVIQNPRYQVTQFGKPVTLSCSQTLNHNVMYWYQQKSSQAPKLLFHYYDKDFNNEADTPDNFQSRRPNTSFCFLDIRSPGLGDTAMYLCATSRVQDSYNEQFFGPGTRLTVL.

V gene TRBV5-1 combines with J gene TRBJ1-4; weak D call: TRBD1 (5 bases). V was clipped by 5 bases and J by 8 bases, with 13 bases between them. The V gene's germline CDR1 is SGHRS and CDR2 YFSETQ. The CDR3 runs to 13 residues. The CDR3: CASRGGEGEKLFF. The CDR3 DNA follows: TGCGCCAGCAGAGGAGGGGAGGGCGAAAAACTGTTTTTT.

The V call is TRBV23-1, the J call TRBJ2-5; TRBD1 aligns across 9 bases. TRBV23-1 is an ORF for which the function is uncertain. V dropped 7 bases and J dropped 5; count of bases not matched to a gene: 11. This CDR3 contains 15 residues. CDR3 region: CASTNPGTGKETQYF. The CDR3 bases are TGCGCCAGCACCAACCCCGGGACAGGGAAGGAGACCCAGTACTTC.